This TCR beta chain was retrieved from a study of T cell repertoires in cytomegalovirus infection. Findings of the study overall: People with CMV and the relevant HLA were identified by cumulative public TCR beta family frequency.

The CDR3 runs 15 residues. With 5 bases removed from V and 5 bases from J, the gap between germline ends came to 19 bases. The germline V gene has CDR1 SGHNT and CDR2 YENEEA. This clonotype appeared a few times. The target antigen is unknown. Each CDR3 protein gets one entry after TCRdb re-called the reads with MiXCR. This sample carries 150,000 to 200,000 distinct CDR3 sequences, roughly 19% of them seen once, and the ten largest clones take less than 3.5%. The specimen sequenced was PBMCs. The receptor comes from a human donor in good health (CMV status not recorded). Some clones in this sample may be carry-over from other donors' samples. The chain links TRBV11-3 to TRBJ2-7; D is possibly TRBD2 (6 bases). CDR3 amino acids: CASSRVTGAGNEQYF. In nucleotides, the CDR3 is TGTGCCAGCAGCCGCGTAACCGGGGCGGGGAACGAGCAGTACTTC.